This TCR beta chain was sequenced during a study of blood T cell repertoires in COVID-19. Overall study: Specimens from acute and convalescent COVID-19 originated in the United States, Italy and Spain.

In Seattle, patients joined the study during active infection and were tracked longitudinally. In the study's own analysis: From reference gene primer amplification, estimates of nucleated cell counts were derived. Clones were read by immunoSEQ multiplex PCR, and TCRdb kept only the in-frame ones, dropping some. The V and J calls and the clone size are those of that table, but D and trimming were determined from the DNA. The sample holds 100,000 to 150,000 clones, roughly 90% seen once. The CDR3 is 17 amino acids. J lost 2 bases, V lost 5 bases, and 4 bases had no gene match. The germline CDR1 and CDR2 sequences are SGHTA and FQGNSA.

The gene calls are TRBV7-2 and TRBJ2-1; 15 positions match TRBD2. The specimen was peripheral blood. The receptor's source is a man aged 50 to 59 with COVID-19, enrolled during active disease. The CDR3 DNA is TGTGCCAGCAGCGCCGGACTAGCGGGAGGGGCCTACAATGAGCAGTTCTTC. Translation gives CASSAGLAGGAYNEQFF.